A single sample gave rise to the 20 T cell receptor beta chains below, sequenced in a study of blood T cell repertoires in COVID-19. Produced via immunoSEQ multiplex PCR; TCRdb's table is partial and in-frame only. The data show approximately 150,000 clones, 85% seen once. The sequenced material came from peripheral blood. The origin of the receptors is a man aged 35 to 55 with acute or convalescent COVID-19.

V is TRBV6-4 and J is TRBJ2-7; 8 nucleotides agree with TRBD1. The CDR3 extends over 13 amino acids. V lost 6 bases, J lost 6 bases, and 7 bases stayed unmatched. Germline CDR1 and CDR2: MRHNA and SNTAGT. The CDR3 sequence: CASSPTGAGEQYF. The DNA for the CDR3 is TGTGCCAGCAGCCCGACAGGGGCGGGCGAGCAGTACTTC.

This sequence joins TRBV7-3 and TRBJ2-3; D is unresolved. Trimming pared 2 bases from V and 9 bases from J, leaving 9 bases between. CDR1 SGHTA and CDR2 FQGTGA come from the germline V gene. This CDR3 comprises 12 residues. The CDR3 DNA follows: TGTGCCAGCAGCTTATTAGGAGAGACGCAGTATTTT. Its translation is CASSLLGETQYF.

This clone was counted between two and nine times. The J gene is TRBJ1-4, the V gene TRBV3-1 (or the pseudogene TRBV3-2); D possibly corresponds to TRBD1 (5 bases). CDR1 LGHDT and CDR2 YNNKEL come from the germline V gene (reference sequence). Trimming removed 0 bases at V and 10 bases at J, with 15 bases between. The CDR3 is made up of 15 amino acids. The CDR3 DNA sequence: TGTGCCAGCAGCCAAGAGGGCGTCAGGGAAGGAAAACTGTTTTTT. Translated, it gives CASSQEGVREGKLFF.

This clone has a single count. The gene calls are TRBV2 and TRBJ1-1; D is possibly TRBD1 (5 bases). Germline CDR1 and CDR2: SNHLY and FYNNEI. V was trimmed by 5 bases and J by 1 base, leaving 11 bases between them. The CDR3 has 14 residues. Here the CDR3 reads CASSRITGNTEAFF. CDR3 coding DNA: TGTGCCAGCAGTAGAATAACAGGGAACACTGAAGCTTTCTTT.

About this clone itself: The junction departs from the called germline gene at one end, perhaps through a read error. The chain recombines TRBV14 with TRBJ2-7, with 7 nucleotides matching TRBD2. This CDR3 comprises 14 residues. CDR1 SGHDN and CDR2 FVKESK come from the germline V gene. The CDR3 is CAGSQGSGGYEQYF. CDR3 coding DNA: TGTGCCGGCAGCCAAGGATCGGGGGGCTACGAGCAGTACTTC.

The chain joins TRBV11-2 to TRBJ1-3; 7 bases agree with TRBD1. Trimming cost V 1 base and J 2 bases; bases outside gene matches: 14. Per germline, CDR1 SGHAT and CDR2 FQNNGV. The CDR3 spans 19 residues. This CDR3 reads CASSLGSTKQGTAGNTIYF. The CDR3 nucleotides are TGTGCCAGCAGCTTAGGGTCCACTAAACAGGGGACAGCTGGAAACACCATATATTTT.

CDR3 protein: CATSETLAGGYTGELFF. CDR3 nucleotide sequence: TGTGCCACCAGTGAGACTCTAGCGGGGGGGTACACCGGGGAGCTGTTTTTT. The rearrangement uses TRBV24-1 and TRBJ2-2, with TRBD2 identical over 12 bases. J lost 3 bases, V lost 4 bases, and 5 bases had no gene match. Germline values: CDR1 KGHDR, CDR2 SFDVKD. This CDR3 has 17 residues.

The CDR3 bases are TGCGCCAGCAGATTAGACTATAATTCACCCCTCCACTTT. Amino acid sequence: CASRLDYNSPLHF. The chain links TRBV5-1 to TRBJ1-6, with no clear D. CDR3 length: 13 residues. The V gene lost 5 bases and the J gene lost 3 bases, with 6 bases spanning the gap. Per germline, CDR1 SGHRS and CDR2 YFSETQ.

The chain couples TRBV9 to TRBJ1-5; maybe TRBD1 (5 bases). CDR1 is SGDLS and CDR2 is YYNGEE in the germline V gene. V was shortened by 0 bases and J by 5 bases, with 6 bases between the two germline ends. This CDR3 has 13 residues. The CDR3 reads CASSVEGYQPQHF. CDR3 bases: TGTGCCAGCAGCGTAGAGGGGTATCAGCCCCAGCATTTT.

This rearrangement joins TRBV28 to TRBJ1-1; possible D gene TRBD1, 6 bases. Per the germline V gene, CDR1 is MDHEN and CDR2 is SYDVKM. This CDR3 has 14 residues. Trimming took 7 bases from V and 10 from J, leaving 22 bases between them. CDR3 in amino acids: CASTRSRGGAGAFF. In nucleotides, the CDR3 is TGTGCCAGCACTCGCTCCCGGGGGGGCGCGGGAGCTTTCTTT. Full variable domain (outside the CDR3, taken from reference TRBV28 and TRBJ1-1): DVKVTQSSRYLVKRTGEKVFLECVQDMDHENMFWYRQDPGLGLRLIYFSYDVKMKEKGDIPEGYSVSREKKERFSLILESASTNQTSMYLCASTRSRGGAGAFFGQGTRLTVV.

The chain joins TRBV6-5 to TRBJ2-1; D may be TRBD1 (5 bases). Trimming pared 7 bases from V and 4 bases from J, leaving 17 bases between. CDR3 size: 15 residues. The germline gives CDR1 MNHEY, CDR2 SVGAGI. CDR3 in DNA: TGTGCCAGCACCAAGGCCCTGGGGCAATACAATGAGCAGTTCTTC. It translates to CASTKALGQYNEQFF.

The chain carries TRBV19 and TRBJ1-5; weak D call: TRBD1 (5 bases). The V end was cut by 0 bases, the J end by 5 bases, with 17 bases between. This CDR3 has 17 amino acids. Germline V gene sequence: CDR1 LNHDA, CDR2 SQIVND (reference sequence). The chain's CDR3 is CASSIDGPGGADQPQHF. For the CDR3, the DNA is TGTGCCAGTAGTATAGACGGGCCAGGAGGGGCCGATCAGCCCCAGCATTTT.

The chain carries TRBV28 and TRBJ1-5; D remains ambiguous. CDR3 length: 14 residues. Germline assignment: CDR1 MDHEN and CDR2 SYDVKM. V was cut by 5 bases and J by 4 bases, with 12 bases left in between. The CDR3 sequence is CASSTWGVNQPQHF. The DNA of the CDR3 is TGTGCCAGCAGTACATGGGGAGTGAATCAGCCCCAGCATTTT. Using reference TRBV28 and TRBJ1-5 for the parts outside the CDR3, the full variable domain is DVKVTQSSRYLVKRTGEKVFLECVQDMDHENMFWYRQDPGLGLRLIYFSYDVKMKEKGDIPEGYSVSREKKERFSLILESASTNQTSMYLCASSTWGVNQPQHFGDGTRLSIL.

The chain links TRBV9 to TRBJ1-6; D unclear. CDR3 length equals 15 residues. Germline CDR1 SGDLS, CDR2 YYNGEE. The germline V and J ends were trimmed by 4 bases and 2 bases, with 10 bases remaining between them. The CDR3 DNA reads TGTGCCAGCAGCCGGGATACGACCTATAATTCACCCCTCCACTTT. This sequence encodes CASSRDTTYNSPLHF.

The chain links TRBV4-1 to TRBJ2-1; a possible D gene is TRBD1 (5 bases). The V and J ends lost 0 bases and 5 bases respectively, with 17 bases between them. This CDR3 has 17 residues. Per the germline V gene, CDR1 is MGHRA and CDR2 is YSYEKL. This chain's CDR3 is CASSQELVRGLDNEQFF. The CDR3 DNA follows: TGCGCCAGCAGCCAAGAGTTGGTAAGGGGCCTCGACAATGAGCAGTTCTTC.

The rearrangement uses TRBV2 and TRBJ2-3, with 7 bases matching TRBD1. This CDR3 has 19 amino acids. The germline CDR1 and CDR2 sequences are SNHLY and FYNNEI. V lost 4 bases to trimming and J lost 5 bases; unmatched junction nucleotides: 21. CDR3 residues: CASSAPDRERPREGDTQYF. As DNA, the CDR3 is TGTGCCAGCAGTGCTCCTGACAGGGAAAGGCCTCGAGAGGGAGATACGCAGTATTTT.

The V call is TRBV4-2, the J call TRBJ1-2; the D is unclear. Germline assignment: CDR1 LGHNA and CDR2 YNFKEQ. V dropped 1 base and J dropped 4 bases, with 7 bases sitting between them. The CDR3 has 13 residues. The CDR3: CASSQVGRYGYTF. The CDR3 region has the DNA TGTGCCAGCAGCCAAGTTGGGCGCTATGGCTACACCTTC.

V is TRBV5-5 and J is TRBJ1-4, with TRBD1 matching over 9 bases. The V gene end was trimmed by 4 bases and the J gene end by 7 bases; junction bases not matched to a gene: 8. The CDR3 has 15 amino acids. CDR1 is SGHKS, CDR2 YYEKEE, per germline (reference sequence). The CDR3 region has the DNA TGTGCCAGCAGCCCTACCGGACAGGGGCCTGAAAAACTGTTTTTT. Its translation: CASSPTGQGPEKLFF.

In its sample, this clone was seen once. This CDR3 is CASSEPGQGMNTEAFF. The CDR3 nucleotides are TGCGCCAGCAGTGAACCGGGACAGGGGATGAACACTGAAGCTTTCTTT. V and J are TRBV10-2 and TRBJ1-1; 10 bases are a match to TRBD1. V dropped 3 bases and J dropped 0; count of bases not matched to a gene: 4. This CDR3 comprises 16 residues. CDR1 is WSHSY and CDR2 is SAAADI in the germline V gene.

V and J are TRBV9 and TRBJ2-5; tentatively, D is TRBD2 (7 bases). The CDR3 is made up of 15 amino acids. V lost 1 base and J lost 3, with 13 bases in between. CDR1 and CDR2 from the germline V gene are SGDLS and YYNGEE. The CDR3 coding sequence is TGTGCCAGCAGCGTAAGGGGGGGCAGGGAAGAGACCCAGTACTTC. Translation: CASSVRGGREETQYF.